This TCR beta chain was identified in a study of circulating tumor DNA in untreated peripheral T-cell lymphoma. Concerning this clone itself: Antigen: not known.

General study points: Tumor-specific clonotypes were found in about three quarters of patients.

The CDR3 is made up of 15 amino acids. Germline CDR1 and CDR2: MNHGY and SAAAGT. Trimming took 7 bases from V and 6 from J; bases not matched to a gene: 10. TCRdb keeps only in-frame clones here, not all; method: immunoSEQ multiplex PCR. Seen here are some 8,700 clones, 80% to 85% observed once, and the top ten hold just over 2%. The rearrangement uses TRBV6-8 and TRBJ2-1; 9 positions agree with TRBD2. The material sequenced was tumor tissue. This receptor was identified in a human donor with peripheral T-cell lymphoma. CDR3 DNA: TGTGCCAGCATCCCCAGCGGGCGGGGGGGCAATGAGCAGTTCTTC. Protein: CASIPSGRGGNEQFF.